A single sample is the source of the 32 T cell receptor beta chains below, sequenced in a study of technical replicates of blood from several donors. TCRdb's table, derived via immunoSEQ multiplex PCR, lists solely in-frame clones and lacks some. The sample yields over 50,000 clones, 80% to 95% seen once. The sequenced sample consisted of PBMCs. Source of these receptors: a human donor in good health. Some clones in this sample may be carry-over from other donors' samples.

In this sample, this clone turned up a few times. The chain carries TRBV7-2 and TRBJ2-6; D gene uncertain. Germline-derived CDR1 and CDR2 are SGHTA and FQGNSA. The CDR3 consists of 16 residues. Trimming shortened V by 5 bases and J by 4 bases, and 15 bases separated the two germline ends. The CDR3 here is CASSARSRYGANVLTF. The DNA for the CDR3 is TGTGCCAGCAGCGCCCGAAGCCGGTACGGGGCCAACGTCCTGACTTTC.

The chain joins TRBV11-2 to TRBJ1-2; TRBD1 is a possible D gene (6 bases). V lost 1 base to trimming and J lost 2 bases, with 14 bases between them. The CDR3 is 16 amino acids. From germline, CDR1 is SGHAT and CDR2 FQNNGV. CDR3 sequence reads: CASSLGNNGQNYGYTF. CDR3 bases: TGTGCCAGCAGCTTAGGGAATAACGGACAGAACTATGGCTACACCTTC.

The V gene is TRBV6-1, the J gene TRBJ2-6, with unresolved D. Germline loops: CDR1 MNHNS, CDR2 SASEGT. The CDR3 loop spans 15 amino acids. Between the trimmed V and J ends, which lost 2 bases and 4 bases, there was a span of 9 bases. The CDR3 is CASSEFGWGANVLTF. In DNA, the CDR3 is TGTGCCAGCAGTGAATTCGGTTGGGGGGCCAACGTCCTGACTTTC.

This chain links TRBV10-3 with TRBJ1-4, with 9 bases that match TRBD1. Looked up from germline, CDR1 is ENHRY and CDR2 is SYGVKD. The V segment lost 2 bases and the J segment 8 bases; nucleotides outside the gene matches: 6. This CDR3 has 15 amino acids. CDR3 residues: CAISEEQGALEKLFF. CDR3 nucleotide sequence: TGTGCCATCAGTGAGGAACAGGGGGCGCTGGAAAAACTGTTTTTT.

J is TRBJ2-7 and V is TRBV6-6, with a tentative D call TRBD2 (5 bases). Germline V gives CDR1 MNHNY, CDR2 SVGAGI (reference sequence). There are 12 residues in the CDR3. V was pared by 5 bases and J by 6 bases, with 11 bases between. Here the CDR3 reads CASSRGLGEQYF. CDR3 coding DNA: TGTGCCAGCAGTCGGGGTCTTGGCGAGCAGTACTTC.

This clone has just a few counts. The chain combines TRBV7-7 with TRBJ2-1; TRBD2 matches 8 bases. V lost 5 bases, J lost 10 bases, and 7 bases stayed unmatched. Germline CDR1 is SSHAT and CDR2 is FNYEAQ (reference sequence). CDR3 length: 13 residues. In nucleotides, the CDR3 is TGTGCCAGCAGCATTAGCGGGAATCGGGAGCAGTTCTTC. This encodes CASSISGNREQFF.

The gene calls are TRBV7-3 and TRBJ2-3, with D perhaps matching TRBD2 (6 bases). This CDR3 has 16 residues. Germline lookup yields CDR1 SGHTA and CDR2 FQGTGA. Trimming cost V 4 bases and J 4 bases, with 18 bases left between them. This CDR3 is CASSSPRDSRSDTQYF. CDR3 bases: TGTGCCAGCAGCTCGCCCCGGGACTCTAGATCAGATACGCAGTATTTT.

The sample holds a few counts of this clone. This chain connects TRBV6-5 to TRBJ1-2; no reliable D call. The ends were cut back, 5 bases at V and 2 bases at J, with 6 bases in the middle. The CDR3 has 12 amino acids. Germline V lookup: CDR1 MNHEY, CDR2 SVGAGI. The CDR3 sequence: CASSEANYGYTF. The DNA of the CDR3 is TGTGCCAGCAGTGAAGCAAACTATGGCTACACCTTC.

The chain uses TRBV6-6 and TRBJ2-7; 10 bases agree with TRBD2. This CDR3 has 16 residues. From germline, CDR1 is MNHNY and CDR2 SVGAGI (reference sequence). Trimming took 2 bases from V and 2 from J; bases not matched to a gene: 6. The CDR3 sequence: CASSYPGLASPYEQYF. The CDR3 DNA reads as TGTGCCAGCAGTTACCCGGGACTAGCGTCCCCCTACGAGCAGTACTTC.

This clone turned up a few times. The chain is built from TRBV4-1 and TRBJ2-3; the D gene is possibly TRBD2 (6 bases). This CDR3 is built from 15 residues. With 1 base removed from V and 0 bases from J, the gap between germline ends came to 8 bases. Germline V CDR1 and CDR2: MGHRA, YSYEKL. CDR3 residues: CASSQVSGSTDTQYF. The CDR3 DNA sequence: TGCGCCAGCAGCCAAGTTAGCGGCAGCACAGATACGCAGTATTTT.

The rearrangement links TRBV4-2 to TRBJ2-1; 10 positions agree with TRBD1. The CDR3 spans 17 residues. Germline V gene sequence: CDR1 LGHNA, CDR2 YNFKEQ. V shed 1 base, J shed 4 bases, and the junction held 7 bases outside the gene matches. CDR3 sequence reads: CASSQATGTGVYNEQFF. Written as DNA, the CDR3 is TGTGCCAGCAGCCAAGCCACCGGGACAGGGGTTTACAATGAGCAGTTCTTC.

The CDR3 here is CASSPSGTRAYEQYF. The CDR3 nucleotides are TGTGCCAGCAGCCCCTCCGGGACTAGAGCCTACGAGCAGTACTTC. The chain is built from TRBV9 and TRBJ2-7; TRBD2 matches at 8 bases. This CDR3 spans 15 amino acids. Germline loops: CDR1 SGDLS, CDR2 YYNGEE. V dropped 4 bases and J dropped 2; count of bases not matched to a gene: 8.

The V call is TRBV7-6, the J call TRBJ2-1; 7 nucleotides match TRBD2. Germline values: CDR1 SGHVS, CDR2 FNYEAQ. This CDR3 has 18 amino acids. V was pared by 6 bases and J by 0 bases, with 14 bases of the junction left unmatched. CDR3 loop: CASSRAPRGVSSYNEQFF. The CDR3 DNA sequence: TGTGCCAGCAGTCGTGCCCCCCGGGGGGTAAGCTCCTACAATGAGCAGTTCTTC.

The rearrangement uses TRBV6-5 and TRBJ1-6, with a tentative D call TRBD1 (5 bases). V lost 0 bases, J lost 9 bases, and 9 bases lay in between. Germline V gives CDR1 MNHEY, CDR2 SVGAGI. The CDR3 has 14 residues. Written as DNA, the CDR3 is TGTGCCAGCAGTTACTCCCGACAGAGTTCACCCCTCCACTTT. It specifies CASSYSRQSSPLHF.

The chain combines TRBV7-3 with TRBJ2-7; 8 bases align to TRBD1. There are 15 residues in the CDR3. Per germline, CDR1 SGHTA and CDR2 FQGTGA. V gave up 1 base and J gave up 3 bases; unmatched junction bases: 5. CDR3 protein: CASSLNIGQGYEQYF. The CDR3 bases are TGTGCCAGCAGCTTAAATATAGGACAGGGCTACGAGCAGTACTTC.

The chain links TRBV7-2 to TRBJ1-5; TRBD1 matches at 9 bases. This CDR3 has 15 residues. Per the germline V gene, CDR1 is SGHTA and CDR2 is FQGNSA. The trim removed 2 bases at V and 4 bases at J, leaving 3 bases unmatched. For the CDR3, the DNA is TGTGCCAGCAGCTTATACGGGACAGGGAATCAGCCCCAGCATTTT. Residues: CASSLYGTGNQPQHF.

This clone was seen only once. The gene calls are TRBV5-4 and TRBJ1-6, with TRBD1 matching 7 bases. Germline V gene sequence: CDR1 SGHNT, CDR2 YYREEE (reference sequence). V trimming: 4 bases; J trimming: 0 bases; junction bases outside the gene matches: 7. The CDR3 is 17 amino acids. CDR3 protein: CASSPGQSGSYNSPLHF. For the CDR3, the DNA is TGTGCCAGCAGCCCGGGACAGTCGGGCTCCTATAATTCACCCCTCCACTTT.

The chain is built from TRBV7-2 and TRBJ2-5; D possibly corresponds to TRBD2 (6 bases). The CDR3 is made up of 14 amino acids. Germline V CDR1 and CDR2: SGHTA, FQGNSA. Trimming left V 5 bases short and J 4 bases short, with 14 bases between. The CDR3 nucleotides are TGTGCCAGCAGCCGGACCATGGGGGGAGAGACCCAGTACTTC. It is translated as CASSRTMGGETQYF.

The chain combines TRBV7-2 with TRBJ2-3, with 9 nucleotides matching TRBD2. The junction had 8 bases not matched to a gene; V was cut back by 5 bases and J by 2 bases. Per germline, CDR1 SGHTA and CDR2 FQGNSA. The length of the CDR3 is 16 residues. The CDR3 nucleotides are TGTGCCAGCAGCCAATTAGCGGGAGCCAACACAGATACGCAGTATTTT. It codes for CASSQLAGANTDTQYF.

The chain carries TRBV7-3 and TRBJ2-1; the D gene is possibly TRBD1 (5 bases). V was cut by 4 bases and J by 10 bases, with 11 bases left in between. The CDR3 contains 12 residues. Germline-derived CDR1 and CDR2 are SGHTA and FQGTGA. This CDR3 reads CASSSRVGEQFF. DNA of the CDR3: TGTGCCAGCAGCTCCAGGGTAGGGGAGCAGTTCTTC.

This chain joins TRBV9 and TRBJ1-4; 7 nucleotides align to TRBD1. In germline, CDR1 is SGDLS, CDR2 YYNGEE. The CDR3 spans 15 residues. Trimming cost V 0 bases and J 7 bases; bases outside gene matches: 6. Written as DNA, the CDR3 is TGTGCCAGCAGCGTAGGAAACAGGGGAGGTGAAAAACTGTTTTTT. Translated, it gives CASSVGNRGGEKLFF. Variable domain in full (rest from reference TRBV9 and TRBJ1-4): DSGVTQTPKHLITATGQRVTLRCSPRSGDLSVYWYQQSLDQGLQFLIQYYNGEERAKGNILERFSAQQFPDLHSELNLSSLELGDSALYFCASSVGNRGGEKLFFGSGTQLSVL.

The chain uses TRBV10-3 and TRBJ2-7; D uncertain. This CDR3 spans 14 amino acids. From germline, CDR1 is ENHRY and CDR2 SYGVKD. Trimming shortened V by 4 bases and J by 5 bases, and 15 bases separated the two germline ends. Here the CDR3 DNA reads TGTGCCATCAGTGTAGCTGGCAATGTCGACGAGCAGTACTTC. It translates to CAISVAGNVDEQYF.

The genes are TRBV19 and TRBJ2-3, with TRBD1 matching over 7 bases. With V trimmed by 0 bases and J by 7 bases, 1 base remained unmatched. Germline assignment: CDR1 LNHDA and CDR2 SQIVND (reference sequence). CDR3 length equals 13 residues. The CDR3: CASSIETGYTQYF. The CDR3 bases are TGTGCCAGTAGTATAGAGACAGGGTATACGCAGTATTTT.

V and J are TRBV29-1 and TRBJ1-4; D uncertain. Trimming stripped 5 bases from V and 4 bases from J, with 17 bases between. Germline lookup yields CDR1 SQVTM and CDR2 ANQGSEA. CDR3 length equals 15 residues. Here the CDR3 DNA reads TGCAGCGTTAGACCGGGTTCAAGTGTTAATGAAAAACTGTTTTTT. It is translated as CSVRPGSSVNEKLFF.

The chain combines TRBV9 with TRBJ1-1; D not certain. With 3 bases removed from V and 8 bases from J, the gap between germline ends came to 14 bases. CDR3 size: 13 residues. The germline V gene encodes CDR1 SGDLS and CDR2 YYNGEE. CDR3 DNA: TGTGCCAGCAGCGCGACCACCGGGAGAGAAGCTTTCTTT. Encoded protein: CASSATTGREAFF.

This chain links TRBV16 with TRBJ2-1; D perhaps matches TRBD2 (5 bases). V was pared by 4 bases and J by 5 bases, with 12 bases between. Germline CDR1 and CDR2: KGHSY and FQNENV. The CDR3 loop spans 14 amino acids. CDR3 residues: CASSRYFGDNEQFF. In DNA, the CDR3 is TGTGCCAGCAGCCGATATTTCGGGGACAATGAGCAGTTCTTC.

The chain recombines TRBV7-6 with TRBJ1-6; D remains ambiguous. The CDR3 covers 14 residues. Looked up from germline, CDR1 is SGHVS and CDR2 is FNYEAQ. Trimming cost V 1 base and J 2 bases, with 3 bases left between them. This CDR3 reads CASSLDTYNSPLHF. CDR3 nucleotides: TGTGCCAGCAGCTTAGATACCTATAATTCACCCCTCCACTTT.

The CDR3 reads CASSQQRDSYEQYF. For the CDR3, the DNA is TGTGCCAGCTCACAGCAGCGGGACTCCTACGAGCAGTACTTC. The chain employs TRBV18 and TRBJ2-7; TRBD2 matches 7 bases. Germline CDR1 reads KGHSH; CDR2 reads LQKENI. The CDR3 spans 14 residues. V gave up 4 bases and J gave up 0 bases; unmatched junction bases: 3.

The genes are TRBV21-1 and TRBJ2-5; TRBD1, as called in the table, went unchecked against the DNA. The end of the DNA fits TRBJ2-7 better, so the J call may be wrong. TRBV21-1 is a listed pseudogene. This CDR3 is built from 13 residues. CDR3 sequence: CASSKRQNYEQYF. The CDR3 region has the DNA TGTGCCAGCAGCAAACGACAGAACTACGAGCAGTACTTC.

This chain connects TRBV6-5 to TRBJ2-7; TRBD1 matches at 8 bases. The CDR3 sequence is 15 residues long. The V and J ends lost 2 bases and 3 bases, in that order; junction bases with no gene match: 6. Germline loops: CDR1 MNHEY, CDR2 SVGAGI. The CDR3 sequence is CASSYHGQGNYEQYF. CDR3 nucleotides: TGTGCCAGCAGTTACCACGGACAGGGAAACTACGAGCAGTACTTC.

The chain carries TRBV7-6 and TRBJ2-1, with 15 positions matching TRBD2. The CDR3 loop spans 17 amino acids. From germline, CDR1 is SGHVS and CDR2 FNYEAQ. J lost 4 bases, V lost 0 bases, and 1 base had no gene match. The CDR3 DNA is TGTGCCAGCAGCTTAGCCGGGACTAGCGGGAGGTACAATGAGCAGTTCTTC. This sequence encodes CASSLAGTSGRYNEQFF.

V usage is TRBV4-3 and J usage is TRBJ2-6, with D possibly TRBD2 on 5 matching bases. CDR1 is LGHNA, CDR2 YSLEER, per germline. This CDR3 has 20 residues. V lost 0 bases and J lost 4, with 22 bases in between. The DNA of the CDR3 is TGCGCCAGCAGCCAAGATGGAGGTGGGCGCCGAGGGTCCGGGGCCAACGTCCTGACTTTC. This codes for CASSQDGGGRRGSGANVLTF.